The 30 T cell receptor beta chains below were found in one sample sequenced in a study of cytomegalovirus exposure and HLA in healthy donors. A multiplex PCR was run with 60 Vbeta primers and 13 Jbeta primers. Generated by immunoSEQ multiplex PCR, the TCRdb table keeps only in-frame clones and is missing some. The sample records about 150,000 clones, nearly 80% being singletons. Sequencing was performed on PBMCs. The receptors were sampled from a woman aged 35 to 49 in good health and CMV-seronegative.

This clone was counted a few times. The genes are TRBV6-5 and TRBJ2-5; 8 bases agree with TRBD2. Trimming took 0 bases from V and 5 from J; bases not matched to a gene: 5. The CDR3 spans 15 residues. CDR1 and CDR2 (germline): MNHEY, SVGAGI. CDR3 region: CASSYSSGGEETQYF. The CDR3 nucleotides read TGTGCCAGCAGTTACTCGTCGGGGGGGGAGGAGACCCAGTACTTC.

This clone has only one observation. This chain links TRBV19 with TRBJ1-4, with D hard to call. Between the trimmed V and J ends, which lost 3 bases and 3 bases, there was a span of 17 bases. The CDR3 is made up of 17 amino acids. Germline V gene sequence: CDR1 LNHDA, CDR2 SQIVND (reference sequence). The CDR3 DNA follows: TGTGCCAGTAGTATCGGAGTCACTCCCGCAGCTAATGAAAAACTGTTTTTT. Amino acid sequence: CASSIGVTPAANEKLFF.

The chain has TRBV9 and TRBJ2-1; 12 bases are shared with TRBD2. With V trimmed by 0 bases and J by 0 bases, 4 bases remained unmatched. The germline V gene has CDR1 SGDLS and CDR2 YYNGEE. This CDR3 region has 18 residues. DNA of the CDR3: TGTGCCAGCAGCGTAGCTCTAGCGGGGGGGAGCTCCTACAATGAGCAGTTCTTC. Amino acids: CASSVALAGGSSYNEQFF.

The chain links TRBV6-5 to TRBJ1-1; possible D gene TRBD1, 5 bases. The V and J ends lost 2 bases and 1 base respectively, with 14 bases between them. The CDR3 sequence is 16 residues long. Looked up from germline, CDR1 is MNHEY and CDR2 is SVGAGI. The CDR3 loop is CASSYRSGAPNTEAFF. CDR3 nucleotide sequence: TGTGCCAGCAGTTACCGTTCTGGGGCCCCGAACACTGAAGCTTTCTTT.

The chain uses TRBV28 and TRBJ2-5; the match to TRBD1 covers 7 bases. Near its end, the DNA agrees better with TRBJ2-7, so the J call may be wrong. The CDR3 is 13 residues long. Germline V gene sequence: CDR1 MDHEN, CDR2 SYDVKM. For the CDR3, the DNA is TGTGCCAGCAGGACAGGGAAAAGCTACGAGCAGTACTTC. It yields the protein CASRTGKSYEQYF.

This clone has only one observation. The V gene is TRBV5-1, the J gene TRBJ1-1, with a possible D match to TRBD1 (5 bases). V shed 6 bases and J shed 2 bases, with 20 bases lying between them. Germline-derived CDR1 and CDR2 are SGHRS and YFSETQ. The CDR3 loop spans 16 amino acids. The CDR3, as DNA: TGCGCCAGCATCGGGGGGATAGTGGGGTCCAACACTGAAGCTTTCTTT. Translation: CASIGGIVGSNTEAFF.

J is TRBJ1-5 and V is TRBV28, with 7 positions matching TRBD1. Unmatched junction bases numbered 10, after V lost 5 bases and J lost 9 bases. The CDR3 contains 14 residues. Germline V gene data show CDR1 as MDHEN and CDR2 as SYDVKM. The CDR3 region has the DNA TGTGCCAGCAGTGTACTACAGGGGCGGCGGCCCCAGCATTTT. This gives the protein CASSVLQGRRPQHF.

This chain links TRBV5-1 with TRBJ2-3; TRBD2 matches at 12 bases. V lost 1 base to trimming and J lost 3 bases; unmatched junction nucleotides: 3. The CDR3 is 16 residues long. Per the germline V gene, CDR1 is SGHRS and CDR2 is YFSETQ. The CDR3 nucleotides read TGCGCCAGCAGCTTGACTAGCGGGGGGCGGACAGATACGCAGTATTTT. Its translation is CASSLTSGGRTDTQYF. Variable domain in full (rest from reference TRBV5-1 and TRBJ2-3): KAGVTQTPRYLIKTRGQQVTLSCSPISGHRSVSWYQQTPGQGLQFLFEYFSETQRNKGNFPGRFSGRQFSNSRSEMNVSTLELGDSALYLCASSLTSGGRTDTQYFGPGTRLTVL.

This chain joins TRBV11-3 and TRBJ2-1; D possibly corresponds to TRBD1 (5 bases). Germline CDR1 is SGHNT and CDR2 is YENEEA. The CDR3 sequence is 14 residues long. The V and J ends lost 2 bases and 0 bases respectively, with 5 bases between them. DNA of the CDR3: TGTGCCAGCAGCTTAAGGGGCTCCTACAATGAGCAGTTCTTC. Protein sequence: CASSLRGSYNEQFF.

J is TRBJ2-7 and V is TRBV6-6, with TRBD1 matching over 9 bases. V gave up 7 bases and J gave up 5 bases; unmatched junction bases: 9. Germline V gene data show CDR1 as MNHNY and CDR2 as SVGAGI (reference sequence). The CDR3 is 14 residues long. CDR3 DNA: TGTGCCAGCACCGGACAGGGGTGGTTGGACGAGCAGTACTTC. Its protein product is CASTGQGWLDEQYF.

The chain carries TRBV7-8 and TRBJ2-3; D might be TRBD1 (6 bases). V was trimmed by 2 bases and J by 5 bases, leaving 14 bases between them. CDR3 length: 15 residues. From germline, CDR1 is SGHVS and CDR2 FQNEAQ. The CDR3 coding sequence is TGTGCCAGCAGCTTAACACAGGGCTCTGGAGATACGCAGTATTTT. It codes for CASSLTQGSGDTQYF.

The rearrangement links TRBV2 to TRBJ1-2; 8 nucleotides match TRBD1. This CDR3 comprises 15 residues. The junction had 10 bases not matched to a gene; V was cut back by 6 bases and J by 4 bases. CDR1 is SNHLY, CDR2 FYNNEI, per germline. The chain's CDR3 is CASSETQGAGYGYTF. In nucleotides, the CDR3 is TGTGCCAGCAGCGAGACCCAGGGGGCGGGCTATGGCTACACCTTC.

The J gene is TRBJ2-6, the V gene TRBV5-5, with TRBD1 identical over 8 bases. Germline trimming cut 4 bases from V and 0 bases from J; bases unmatched to any gene: 9. The germline CDR1 and CDR2 sequences are SGHKS and YYEKEE (reference sequence). The CDR3 spans 18 residues. The CDR3, as DNA: TGTGCCAGCAGCCCCTCAGGGACAGGCATCTCTGGGGCCAACGTCCTGACTTTC. Its translation is CASSPSGTGISGANVLTF.

The chain has TRBV2 and TRBJ2-1, with 13 bases fitting TRBD2. The J segment lost 4 bases and the V segment lost 10 bases, leaving 4 bases of the junction unmatched. Per the germline V gene, CDR1 is SNHLY and CDR2 is FYNNEI. This CDR3 spans 14 amino acids. CDR3 loop: CATTTSGGYNEQFF. The DNA of the CDR3 is TGTGCCACCACGACTAGCGGGGGGTACAATGAGCAGTTCTTC.

This clone came up a few times. The CDR3 DNA is TGCGCCAGCAGTGAGTATGCCCAGGGAGAAGCTTTCTTT. This gives the protein CASSEYAQGEAFF. The chain couples TRBV10-2 to TRBJ1-1; maybe TRBD1 (5 bases). The CDR3 is 13 amino acids. Looked up from germline, CDR1 is WSHSY and CDR2 is SAAADI. The V end was cut by 1 base, the J end by 8 bases, with 11 bases between.

This clone was observed a single time. The V call is TRBV7-2, the J call TRBJ2-7; 10 positions match TRBD2. This CDR3 has 15 residues. CDR1 is SGHTA, CDR2 FQGNSA, per germline. V shed 4 bases, J shed 3 bases, and the junction held 6 bases outside the gene matches. This chain's CDR3 is CASSYSIAGGYEQYF. CDR3 nucleotides: TGTGCCAGCAGCTATTCGATAGCGGGAGGCTACGAGCAGTACTTC.

The chain links TRBV10-3 to TRBJ1-1; D may be TRBD1 (5 bases). The CDR3 contains 17 residues. Looked up from germline, CDR1 is ENHRY and CDR2 is SYGVKD. The V gene lost 0 bases and the J gene lost 4 bases, with 18 bases spanning the gap. Written as DNA, the CDR3 is TGTGCCATCAGTGAGTCGTTTCAGGGAGGAGGGAGCACTGAAGCTTTCTTT. Its protein product is CAISESFQGGGSTEAFF.

The chain is built from TRBV6-5 and TRBJ1-4, with a tentative D call TRBD1 (6 bases). Germline V gene sequence: CDR1 MNHEY, CDR2 SVGAGI. The CDR3 covers 14 residues. Deletions cut 6 bases from V and 3 bases from J, with 11 bases between. CDR3 in DNA: TGTGCCAGCAGAATGACAGGCCCTAATGAAAAACTGTTTTTT. Its protein product is CASRMTGPNEKLFF.

The chain carries TRBV27 and TRBJ2-5, with D tentatively TRBD2 (6 bases). CDR3 length: 16 amino acids. Germline V lookup: CDR1 MNHEY, CDR2 SMNVEV (reference sequence). The V end was cut by 5 bases, the J end by 2 bases, with 18 bases between. CDR3 amino acids: CASSPLPGLKQETQYF. CDR3 DNA: TGTGCCAGCAGTCCGCTGCCGGGACTCAAACAAGAGACCCAGTACTTC.

The rearrangement uses TRBV2 and TRBJ2-2, with D maybe TRBD2 (5 bases). Germline V gene sequence: CDR1 SNHLY, CDR2 FYNNEI. Trimming took 6 bases from V and 5 from J, leaving 16 bases between them. The CDR3 contains 15 residues. The CDR3 DNA is TGTGCCAGCAGCGGGATGGCGGTTGGTACCGGGGAGCTGTTTTTT. Residues: CASSGMAVGTGELFF. Complete variable domain (other parts from reference TRBV2 and TRBJ2-2): EPEVTQTPSHQVTQMGQEVILRCVPISNHLYFYWYRQILGQKVEFLVSFYNNEISEKSEIFDDQFSVERPDGSNFTLKIRSTKLEDSAMYFCASSGMAVGTGELFFGEGSRLTVL.

This chain connects TRBV9 to TRBJ2-7; D might be TRBD2 (5 bases). Germline CDR1 SGDLS, CDR2 YYNGEE. Trimming stripped 0 bases from V and 5 bases from J, with 12 bases between. There are 14 residues in the CDR3. The chain's CDR3 is CASSVVGLADEQYF. Written as DNA, the CDR3 is TGTGCCAGCAGCGTAGTCGGTCTAGCCGACGAGCAGTACTTC.

The chain uses TRBV28 and TRBJ1-2; no clear D. Trimming took off 10 bases at V and 4 bases at J, with 19 bases between the two ends. The germline V gene has CDR1 MDHEN and CDR2 SYDVKM. The CDR3 spans 14 residues. CDR3 residues: CAINGPSGGYGYTF. The CDR3 DNA reads as TGTGCCATTAACGGACCTTCAGGAGGCTATGGCTACACCTTC.

V usage is TRBV6-5 and J usage is TRBJ2-7; possible D gene TRBD1, 6 bases. V was shortened by 6 bases and J by 2 bases, with 11 bases between the two germline ends. The CDR3 spans 13 residues. Germline V CDR1 and CDR2: MNHEY, SVGAGI. The CDR3 is CASSVQGAYEQYF. The DNA for the CDR3 is TGTGCCAGCAGCGTACAGGGTGCCTACGAGCAGTACTTC.

The CDR3 DNA follows: TGTGCCAGCAGTATACAGGGGGCGCGGTACGAGCAGTACTTC. Its translation is CASSIQGARYEQYF. V gene TRBV6-1 combines with J gene TRBJ2-7; 9 bases fit TRBD1. Germline-derived CDR1 and CDR2 are MNHNS and SASEGT. The CDR3 loop spans 14 amino acids. The V and J ends lost 5 bases and 4 bases, in that order; junction bases with no gene match: 6.

This chain joins TRBV6-1 and TRBJ1-2, with 7 nucleotides matching TRBD1. CDR3 length equals 15 residues. Germline lookup yields CDR1 MNHNS and CDR2 SASEGT. V lost 5 bases and J lost 2; bases outside the gene matches: 8. The CDR3 nucleotides are TGTGCCAGCAGTCCCCTAATGACAGGGAACTATGGCTACACCTTC. This translates into CASSPLMTGNYGYTF.

This chain joins TRBV9 and TRBJ2-2; maybe TRBD2 (6 bases). CDR1 and CDR2 (germline): SGDLS, YYNGEE. The V and J ends lost 0 bases and 5 bases respectively, with 11 bases between them. This CDR3 has 15 amino acids. The CDR3: CASSVGSRGTGELFF. The CDR3 DNA is TGTGCCAGCAGCGTAGGGAGCCGGGGGACCGGGGAGCTGTTTTTT.

The chain couples TRBV5-1 to TRBJ2-3; D is ambiguous. V was shortened by 0 bases and J by 1 base, with 9 bases between the two germline ends. The CDR3 runs 15 residues. The germline CDR1 and CDR2 sequences are SGHRS and YFSETQ. The CDR3 spells CASSLVVRGTDTQYF. The CDR3 coding sequence is TGCGCCAGCAGCTTGGTAGTCCGGGGCACAGATACGCAGTATTTT.

This clone was seen just once. CDR3 amino acids: CASSPQARGGQPQHF. In DNA form, the CDR3 reads TGTGCCAGCAGTCCACAAGCCCGGGGAGGTCAGCCCCAGCATTTT. The chain is built from TRBV6-1 and TRBJ1-5; D gene ambiguous. Germline V gene sequence: CDR1 MNHNS, CDR2 SASEGT. The V and J ends lost 5 bases and 6 bases respectively, with 17 bases between them. The length of the CDR3 is 15 residues.

The chain recombines TRBV19 with TRBJ2-1, with 9 bases fitting TRBD2. This CDR3 has 16 amino acids. Germline V gives CDR1 LNHDA, CDR2 SQIVND (reference sequence). V lost 3 bases, J lost 7 bases, and 10 bases stayed unmatched. CDR3 in amino acids: CASSISGGGARNEQFF. DNA for the CDR3: TGTGCCAGTAGTATTTCCGGCGGGGGGGCCAGGAATGAGCAGTTCTTC.

This chain connects TRBV16 to TRBJ2-2; 10 bases line up with TRBD1. CDR1 KGHSY and CDR2 FQNENV come from the germline V gene. V lost 4 bases and J lost 5; bases outside the gene matches: 7. The CDR3 loop spans 16 amino acids. Here the CDR3 DNA reads TGTGCCAGCAGCCGATCGCTGGGACAGGGGACCGGGGAGCTGTTTTTT. This encodes CASSRSLGQGTGELFF. Variable domain in full (rest from reference TRBV16 and TRBJ2-2): GEEVAQTPKHLVRGEGQKAKLYCAPIKGHSYVFWYQQVLKNEFKFLISFQNENVFDETGMPKERFSAKCLPNSPCSLEIQATKLEDSAVYFCASSRSLGQGTGELFFGEGSRLTVL.